Listed below are T cell receptor beta chains from one sample, sequenced in a study of identical twins. Via MiXCR, TCRdb re-called the 5' RACE reads, giving one row per CDR3 protein. The table shows about 570,000 distinct CDR3 sequences, with around a tenth occurring only once. This same sample was also taken into another study, of yellow fever vaccine responses in identical twins.

The sample comprised PBMCs. The receptors derive from a woman younger than 35 in good health. Both conserved end residues are part of each CDR3. D genes are given only for firm matches. Size is stated for part of the rows, as once, few or many counts, or as a class when the clone is expanded.

>NA|TRBV7-9|TRBJ2-1|NA
CASSLVLRGGQFF
TGTGCCAGCAGCTTAGTACTAAGAGGGGGGCAGTTCTTC
>many|TRBV4-2|TRBJ2-4|TRBD2
CASSQDWEGAKNIQYF
TGTGCCAGCAGCCAAGACTGGGAGGGGGCCAAAAACATTCAGTACTTC
>many|TRBV29-1|TRBJ2-5|TRBD1
CSVQNRGETQYF
TGCAGCGTTCAGAACAGGGGGGAGACCCAGTACTTC
>many|TRBV9|TRBJ1-2|TRBD1
CASSPWDRGTSNYGYTF
TGTGCCAGCAGCCCCTGGGACAGGGGGACCTCTAACTATGGCTACACCTTC
>many|TRBV7-6|TRBJ1-1|NA
CASSGSVDTMNTEAFF
TGTGCCAGCAGCGGAAGCGTGGACACCATGAACACTGAAGCTTTCTTT
>few|TRBV20-1|TRBJ2-1|NA
CSASVVNEQFF
TGCAGTGCTAGCGTGGTCAATGAGCAGTTCTTC
>NA|TRBV20-1|TRBJ2-4|TRBD2
CSARTASGALAKNIQYF
TGCAGTGCTAGAACCGCTAGCGGGGCTTTAGCCAAAAACATTCAGTACTTC
>few|TRBV7-2|TRBJ2-7|NA
CASSLERHPPYEQYF
TGTGCCAGCAGCTTAGAACGCCACCCACCCTACGAGCAGTACTTC
>NA|TRBV4-3|TRBJ2-7|TRBD2
CASSQGTSGSYYEQYF
TGCGCCAGCAGCCAAGGAACTAGCGGGAGCTACTACGAGCAGTACTTC
>many|TRBV7-9|TRBJ2-7|TRBD2
CASSSDQRDYYEQYF
TGTGCCAGCAGCTCGGACCAGCGGGATTACTACGAGCAGTACTTC
>few|TRBV20-1|TRBJ2-7|TRBD1
CSARDLTTGFSYEQYF
TGCAGTGCTAGAGATTTGACGACAGGGTTTTCCTACGAGCAGTACTTC
>many|TRBV7-3|TRBJ2-1|NA
CASSLNQGSYNEQFF
TGTGCCAGCAGCTTAAATCAAGGCTCCTACAATGAGCAGTTCTTC
>few|TRBV12-3/TRBV12-4|TRBJ2-3|NA
CASSHSDGSTDTQYF
TGTGCCAGCAGCCATTCAGATGGCAGCACAGATACGCAGTATTTT
>NA|TRBV7-2|TRBJ2-7|TRBD2
CASSLPGGREQYF
TGTGCCAGCAGCTTACCGGGAGGAAGGGAGCAGTACTTC
>many|TRBV20-1|TRBJ2-7|NA
CSAINPPLEQYF
TGCAGTGCTATTAATCCCCCCCTTGAGCAGTACTTC
>many|TRBV20-1|TRBJ2-1|TRBD2
CSASPLAGVDEQFF
TGCAGTGCTAGTCCACTAGCGGGAGTTGATGAGCAGTTCTTC
>many|TRBV29-1|TRBJ2-3|NA
CSVRGKISTDTQYF
TGCAGCGTCCGAGGGAAGATCAGCACAGATACGCAGTATTTT
>few|TRBV3-1|TRBJ2-5|TRBD2
CASSPLGTSGEGHF
TGTGCCAGCAGCCCCCTCGGAACTAGCGGAGAGGGCCACTTC
>NA|TRBV30|TRBJ1-6|NA
CAWSVRERIYSPLHF
TGTGCCTGGAGTGTACGGGAACGTATATATTCACCCCTCCACTTT
>few|TRBV20-1|TRBJ2-5|NA
CSASLFGGKETQYF
TGCAGTGCCAGTCTATTCGGGGGAAAAGAGACCCAGTACTTC
>few|TRBV27|TRBJ2-3|NA
CASSLSLGGAGGTDTQYF
TGTGCCAGCAGTTTATCCCTCGGGGGTGCGGGCGGCACAGATACGCAGTATTTT
>many|TRBV20-1|TRBJ1-4|NA
CSARDPQGGKLFF
TGCAGTGCTAGAGATCCGCAGGGAGGAAAACTGTTTTTT
>NA|TRBV7-2|TRBJ2-7|NA
CASSSPRVNYEQYF
TGTGCCAGCAGCTCTCCGCGGGTCAACTACGAGCAGTACTTC
>many|TRBV5-1|TRBJ2-5|TRBD1
CASTRPGQEETQYF
TGCGCCAGCACAAGACCCGGACAGGAAGAGACCCAGTACTTC
>NA|TRBV12-3/TRBV12-4|TRBJ2-5|NA
CASSLGFRVGPPQETQYF
TGTGCCAGCAGTTTAGGGTTTAGGGTGGGCCCCCCCCAAGAGACCCAGTACTTC
>many|TRBV5-1|TRBJ2-3|NA
CASSLRGSGTDTQYF
TGCGCCAGCAGCTTGAGAGGGTCCGGCACAGATACGCAGTATTTT
>NA|TRBV10-1|TRBJ2-2|TRBD2
CASSEFGGLVDTGELFF
TGCGCCAGCAGTGAGTTCGGGGGACTAGTGGACACCGGGGAGCTGTTTTTT
>NA|TRBV9|TRBJ2-4|NA
CASSVGRGSTIAKNIQYF
TGTGCCAGCAGCGTAGGCAGGGGTTCTACCATAGCCAAAAACATTCAGTACTTC
>few|TRBV7-2|TRBJ2-1|NA
CASNFELASSSYNEQFF
TGTGCCAGCAACTTCGAACTGGCGTCCAGCTCCTACAATGAGCAGTTCTTC
>NA|TRBV11-2|TRBJ2-1|TRBD2
CASLSPGLAGGSPYNEQFF
TGTGCCAGCTTATCCCCGGGACTAGCGGGAGGGTCGCCCTACAATGAGCAGTTCTTC
>few|TRBV29-1|TRBJ2-1|NA
CSVEFLRGHAEQFF
TGCAGCGTTGAATTTCTCCGGGGTCACGCGGAGCAGTTCTTC
>many|TRBV29-1|TRBJ2-5|NA
CSVDPGGKETQYF
TGCAGCGTTGATCCCGGGGGAAAAGAGACCCAGTACTTC
>NA|TRBV4-1|TRBJ2-2|TRBD1
CASSQDTWTGGTGELFF
TGCGCCAGCAGCCAAGATACTTGGACAGGGGGCACCGGGGAGCTGTTTTTT
>NA|TRBV3-1|TRBJ2-2|NA
CASKGFRSGELFF
TGTGCCAGCAAGGGGTTTCGTTCCGGGGAGCTGTTTTTT
>many|TRBV25-1|TRBJ1-2|NA
CATDANYGYTF
TGTGCCACCGATGCTAACTATGGCTACACCTTC
>NA|TRBV12-3/TRBV12-4|TRBJ2-7|NA
CASGRAYYEQYF
TGTGCCAGCGGTAGGGCGTACTACGAGCAGTACTTC
>few|TRBV7-6|TRBJ2-2|TRBD2
CASSLGASGSTGELFF
TGTGCCAGCAGCTTAGGGGCTAGCGGGAGTACCGGGGAGCTGTTTTTT
>NA|TRBV12-3/TRBV12-4|TRBJ2-1|TRBD2
CASSAGLAAARTEQFF
TGTGCCAGCAGCGCGGGACTAGCGGCCGCTCGTACTGAGCAGTTCTTC
>few|TRBV7-9|TRBJ2-3|NA
CASSLGLIPTDTQYF
TGTGCCAGCAGCTTAGGACTGATCCCCACAGATACGCAGTATTTT
>few|TRBV7-2|TRBJ2-3|NA
CASSFNRVGADTQYF
TGTGCCAGCAGCTTCAACAGGGTGGGCGCAGATACGCAGTATTTT